The following is a T cell receptor (beta chain) sequence with its context. Its specificity is not known. CDR3 regions were amplified by Arm-PCR using iRepertoire HTBI primers to build TCR beta libraries. TCRdb recomputed calls from the multiplex PCR reads with MiXCR, one row per CDR3 protein. The sample contains under 450,000 distinct CDR3 sequences, around 24% of which appear only once. Time point of the sample: persistent/refractory GD, antithyroid drugs over 5 years with positive TRAb. From PBMCs, RNA was extracted and then used to make the TCR library. Graves' disease diagnoses followed American Thyroid Association guidelines. From each patient, nine milliliters of peripheral blood was drawn and collected into an EDTA anticoagulant tube. Trimming removed 0 bases from V and 16 bases from J; junction bases left unmatched: 35. The CDR3 sequence is 22 residues long. Germline V lookup: CDR1 KGHDR, CDR2 SFDVKD.

The sample is drawn from a study of regulatory T cells in long-lasting Graves disease. Findings and caveats of the study: TRBV28, TRBJ1-2 and TRBJ2-5 were segments that persistent disease favored.

The input for sequencing was peripheral blood mononuclear cells (PBMCs), taken when the disease was refractory, from a patient treated with antithyroid drugs. V and J are TRBV24-1 and TRBJ1-3; TRBD1 matches 7 bases. The clonotype comes from a female donor with Graves disease. The CDR3 region is CATSDLHPGTAKPYGNTGASYF. The CDR3, as DNA: TGTGCCACCAGTGATTTGCACCCCGGGACAGCTAAACCATATGGAAACACCGGGGCGTCTTATTTT.